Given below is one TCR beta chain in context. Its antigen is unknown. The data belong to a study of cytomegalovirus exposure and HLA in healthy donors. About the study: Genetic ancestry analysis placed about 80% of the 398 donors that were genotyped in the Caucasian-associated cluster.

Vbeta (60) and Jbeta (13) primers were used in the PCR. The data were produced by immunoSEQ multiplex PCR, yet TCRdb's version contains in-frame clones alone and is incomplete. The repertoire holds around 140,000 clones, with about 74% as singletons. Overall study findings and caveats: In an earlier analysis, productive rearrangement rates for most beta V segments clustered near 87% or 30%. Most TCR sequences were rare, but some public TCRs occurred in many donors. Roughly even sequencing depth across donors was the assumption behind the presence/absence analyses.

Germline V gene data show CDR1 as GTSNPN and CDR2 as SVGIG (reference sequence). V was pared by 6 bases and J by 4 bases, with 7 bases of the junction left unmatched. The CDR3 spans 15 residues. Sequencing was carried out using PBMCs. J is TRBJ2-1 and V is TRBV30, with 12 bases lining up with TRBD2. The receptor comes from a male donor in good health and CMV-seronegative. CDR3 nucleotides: TGTGCCTGCAGATTCGGGACTAGCGGGTACAATGAGCAGTTCTTC. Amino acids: CACRFGTSGYNEQFF.